This T cell receptor (beta chain) was captured in a study of Ad26.COV2.S vaccination and SARS-CoV-2 variants. For the study at large: Ad26.COV2.S given intramuscularly, once or twice 56 days apart. Regarding the study as a whole: Breadth measured for non-spike TCRs was similar across vaccine and placebo recipients.

Method: immunoSEQ multiplex PCR; TCRdb's copy keeps in-frame clones and lacks some. The data show roughly 300,000 clones, roughly 90% seen once. Sample treatment: around 19 received Ad26.COV2.S at low or high dose, single or two shots; 5 received placebo; per-sample allocation not given. Each sample was drawn 63 days after the first injection (of vaccine or placebo). The individual, an adult aged 18-55 years, was a donor in Boston. This CDR3 has 14 amino acids. Trimming stripped 5 bases from V and 2 bases from J, with 13 bases between. CDR1 and CDR2 from the germline V gene are SGHAT and FQNNGV. As to this clone: Its antigen is unidentified.

The chain joins TRBV11-2 to TRBJ2-7; tentatively, D is TRBD2 (6 bases). The specimen comprised peripheral blood, sampled in a trial of Ad26.COV2.S vaccine versus placebo. The TCR originated in a person aged 18-65 years who received the Ad26.COV2.S COVID-19 vaccine or a placebo. The CDR3 DNA reads as TGTGCCAGCAGCCGCCCCGGGGGACCCTACGAGCAGTACTTC. Protein: CASSRPGGPYEQYF.